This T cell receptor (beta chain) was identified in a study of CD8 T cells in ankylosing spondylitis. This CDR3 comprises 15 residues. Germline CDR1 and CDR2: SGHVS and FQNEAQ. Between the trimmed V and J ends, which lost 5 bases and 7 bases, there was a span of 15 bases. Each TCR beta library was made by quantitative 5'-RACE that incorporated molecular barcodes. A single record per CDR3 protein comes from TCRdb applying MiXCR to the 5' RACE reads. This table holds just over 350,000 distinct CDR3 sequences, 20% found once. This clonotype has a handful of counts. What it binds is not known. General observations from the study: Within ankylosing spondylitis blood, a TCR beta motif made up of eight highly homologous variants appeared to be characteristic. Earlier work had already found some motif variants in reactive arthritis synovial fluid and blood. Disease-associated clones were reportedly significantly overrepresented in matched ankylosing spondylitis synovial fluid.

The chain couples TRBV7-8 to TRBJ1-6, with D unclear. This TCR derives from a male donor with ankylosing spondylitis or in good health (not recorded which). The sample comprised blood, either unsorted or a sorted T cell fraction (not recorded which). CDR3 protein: CASSTWKEINSPLHF. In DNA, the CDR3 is TGTGCCAGCAGCACCTGGAAGGAAATCAATTCACCCCTCCACTTT. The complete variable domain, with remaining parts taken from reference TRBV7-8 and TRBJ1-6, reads GAGVSQSPRYKVAKRGQDVALRCDPISGHVSLFWYQQALGQGPEFLTYFQNEAQLDKSGLPSDRFFAERPEGSVSTLKIQRTQQEDSAVYLCASSTWKEINSPLHFGNGTRLTVT.